This T cell receptor beta chain appears in the sequencing data of a study of shared clonotypes between healthy human individuals (dated by TCRdb to 2018 to 2020). About the investigation overall: The cohort included a few men and a couple of women between 18 and 49 years of age. For each donor, three plates each were used for CD4 naive and CD4 memory, two plates were used for CD8 naive, and one plate was used for CD8 memory. Each donor's leukapheresis produced roughly between roughly 0.9 and 8.9 billion PBMCs. To increase sequencing depth and limit assay-specific biases, TCR repertoire library preparation and sequencing were carried out by different laboratories using diverse techniques. To estimate repertoire size and how much clonotype sharing occurs between individuals, the study deeply sequenced the blood TCR repertoires of five healthy adults.

Concerning this clone: Its antigen is still unknown. Base qualities are not provided; no much larger clone lies one nucleotide away.

CD8 naive samples were CD45RO-negative cells positively selected for CCR7, giving a CD45RA+CCR7+ population that excluded TemRA cells. The donors were healthy, HIV-negative adults with no recently reported acute infections or vaccinations. Every donor was a Caucasian adult residing in Nashville, Tennessee, USA. Blood was obtained by leukapheresis, after which PBMCs were separated by Ficoll-Histopaque density gradient centrifugation and cryopreserved in liquid nitrogen vapor phase. Analytical flow cytometry was used to check the purity and quantity of each magnetically sorted T cell population. From each sorted fraction, genomic DNA was isolated and quantified by UV absorbance on a Nanodrop 2000c. Study-wide findings and limitations: Pairwise subsampling led to the expectation that sequencing depth would affect the degree of clonotype sharing among donors. Because the study included only a small number of donors, the genetic and exposure-history diversity represented was limited. Estimated clonotype richness was generally larger for naive than for memory subsets. Only blood was sampled, and tissue TCR repertoires likely differ from those in blood. Across a few donors, approximately 4.9% of naive CD4, roughly 3.8% of naive CD8, approximately 2.5% of memory CD4, and under 0.45% of memory CD8 clonotypes were shared. Even with the large sequencing depth, rarefaction of the sorted-subset datasets indicated that sequencing was incomplete. Clonotypes shared by all four sorted-subset donors showed higher generation probabilities than non-shared clonotypes.

Using the deep immunoSEQ assay, TCR CDR3 regions were amplified from genomic DNA by multiplex PCR. For each cell subset, the extracted genomic DNA was distributed evenly across all wells of several immunoSEQ 96-well plates, and each plate served as one replicate. For sorted subsets, each replicate PCR was loaded with roughly 190 ng genomic DNA, equivalent to some 31,000 T cell genomes. The purified libraries were quantified using a Qubit 3.0 fluorometer, sized with a Bioanalyzer 2100, and then quantified again using the KAPA Library Quantification kit. A separate single-read 150-cycle Illumina NextSeq 550 flow cell was used to sequence each immunoSEQ 96-well plate. The published analysis was carried out like this. Because the immunoSEQ output held only junctional sequences and lacked quality scores, the filtering could not match the filtering applied to full-length reads. Sequences were annotated with PyIR, a Python wrapper for IgBLAST v1.9, and V/J genes and CDR3 were assigned using IMGT germline references. Reads were filtered out if the reads had weak V/J assignments (E-value above 1e-6), no CDR3, stop codons, out-of-frame junctions, or ambiguous translated residues. V3J clonotypes were defined by identical inferred V gene, J gene, and CDR3 amino acid sequence. To compute the percentage overlap between repertoires, the number of shared unique clonotypes was divided by the size of the smaller repertoire. Richness of each repertoire was evaluated using RTK rarefaction, the Chao1 estimator, and Recon v2.1 estimates of unobserved clonotypes. OLGA was used to compute generation probabilities for all TCRbeta clonotypes that the gDNA method yielded from a handful of donors. TCRdb provides this immuneACCESS table in a form limited to in-frame rearrangements. Some clones are lacking; in checked studies, under half of them reflect an unresolved V gene, and why the rest are absent is not known. That table gives V, J and clone size, and the DNA gave D and trimming. The sample table lists just over 2,000,000 clones, about 95% of them with a count of one. The top ten clones comprise about 1.1% of the sample.

The CDR3 goes from the cysteine to the phenylalanine over 18 residues. The retained sequence is limited to the CDR3, 54 bases, with the frame set at the first base. Based on the germline V gene, the CDR1 and CDR2 sequences are SGHVS and FQNEAQ. V is cut back by 5 bases and J by 0 bases, with 16 bases in the junction unmatched. Material for sequencing was naive CD8+ T cells sorted from blood. The sample's cell subset or site label is to be understood as: CD45RA+CCR7+. In this chain, TRBV7-8 is recombined with TRBJ2-7, with TRBD1 matching 7 junction bases. This sequence originates from a young man in good health. Here the CDR3 is given as CASSPEDMTGIGSYEQYF. The nucleotides are TGTGCCAGCAGCCCCGAAGACATGACAGGGATCGGCTCCTACGAGCAGTACTTC.